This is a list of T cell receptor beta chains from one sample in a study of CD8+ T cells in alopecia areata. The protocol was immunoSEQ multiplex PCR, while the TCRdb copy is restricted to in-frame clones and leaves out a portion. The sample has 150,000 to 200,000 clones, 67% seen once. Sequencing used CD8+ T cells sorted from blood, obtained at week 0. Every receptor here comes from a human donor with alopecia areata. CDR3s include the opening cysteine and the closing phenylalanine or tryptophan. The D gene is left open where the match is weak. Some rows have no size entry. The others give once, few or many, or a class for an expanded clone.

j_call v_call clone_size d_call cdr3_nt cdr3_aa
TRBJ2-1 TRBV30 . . TGTGCCTGGCTATTTATCAATGAGCAGTTCTTC CAWLFINEQFF
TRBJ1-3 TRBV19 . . TGTGCCAGTAGCTGGCGGGGATCTGGAAACACCATATATTTT CASSWRGSGNTIYF
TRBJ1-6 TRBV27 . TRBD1 TGTGCCAGCAGTTTATCGACAGGGAGCTCCTATAATTCACCCCTCCACTTT CASSLSTGSSYNSPLHF
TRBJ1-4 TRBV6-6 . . TGTGCCAGCAGTTCGATTTGGGGAAAACTGTTTTTT CASSSIWGKLFF
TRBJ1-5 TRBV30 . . TGTGCCTGGGGATCAGGGAATCAGCCCCAGCATTTT CAWGSGNQPQHF
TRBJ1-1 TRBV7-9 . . TGTGCCAGCAGCTTAGAGGTCGGGGGCACTGAAGCTTTCTTT CASSLEVGGTEAFF
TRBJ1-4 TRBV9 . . TGTGCCAGCAGCCCAACGACTCGTCTGAAGGAAAAACTGTTTTTT CASSPTTRLKEKLFF
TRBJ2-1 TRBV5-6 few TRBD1 TGTGCCAGCAGCTTGTTGCAGGGGGCCTTCAATGAGCAGTTCTTC CASSLLQGAFNEQFF
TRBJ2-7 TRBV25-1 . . TGTGCCAGCAGGCCCGGACAGAACTACGAGCAGTACTTC CASRPGQNYEQYF
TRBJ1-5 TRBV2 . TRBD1 TGTGCCAGCAGGGCCGGGACAGGGGATCAGCCCCAGCATTTT CASRAGTGDQPQHF
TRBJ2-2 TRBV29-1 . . TGCAGCGTACCGTTGGGGATCGCGAACACCGGGGAGCTGTTTTTT CSVPLGIANTGELFF
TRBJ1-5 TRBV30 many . TGTGCCTGGAGTTTGGGCAGCAATCAGCCCCAGCATTTT CAWSLGSNQPQHF
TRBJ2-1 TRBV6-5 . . TGTGCCAGCGGGGACTGGCGGAGCTCCTACAATGAGCAGTTCTTC CASGDWRSSYNEQFF
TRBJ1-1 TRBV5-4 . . TGTGCCAGCAGCGGCGGGACTGAAGCTTTCTTT CASSGGTEAFF
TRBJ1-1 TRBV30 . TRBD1 TGTGCCTGGAGTGCGGACAGGGTTGACATGAACACTGAAGCTTTCTTT CAWSADRVDMNTEAFF
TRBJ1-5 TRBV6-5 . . TGTGCCAGCAGTTTCTACCAGGGAGGTCAGCCCCAGCATTTT CASSFYQGGQPQHF
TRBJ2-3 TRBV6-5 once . TGTGCCAGCAGTTACGGACTGAACACAGATACGCAGTATTTT CASSYGLNTDTQYF
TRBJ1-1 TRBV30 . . TGTGCCTGGAGTTCTCTACGGGGGCTTTGGACTGAAGCTTTCTTT CAWSSLRGLWTEAFF
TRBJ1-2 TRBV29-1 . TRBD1 TGCAGCGTTGGGCCGGACAGGGATGGCTACACCTTC CSVGPDRDGYTF
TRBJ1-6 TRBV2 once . TGTGCCAGCAGTGTGGGGCAGGGCGGTTCACCCCTCCACTTT CASSVGQGGSPLHF
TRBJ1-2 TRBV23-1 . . TGCGCCAGCAGTCAACTGGCAGGCGTTTATGGCTACACCTTC CASSQLAGVYGYTF
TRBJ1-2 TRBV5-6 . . TGTGCCAGCAGCCTCGTCGGGATCGGCTTATATGGCTACACCTTC CASSLVGIGLYGYTF
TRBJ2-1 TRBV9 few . TGTGCCAGCAGCCCTCGAGGGGGGGGCAAGTGGGAGCAGTTCTTC CASSPRGGGKWEQFF
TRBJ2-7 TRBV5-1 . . TGCGCCAGCAGCCCAAATTCCTACGAGCAGTACTTC CASSPNSYEQYF
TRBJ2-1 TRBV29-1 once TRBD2 TGCAGCGTTGATGGGGCCACGGGGGGGACCTACAATGAGCAGTTCTTC CSVDGATGGTYNEQFF
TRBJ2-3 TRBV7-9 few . TGTGCCAGCAGCTTATGGGGGTTGAGCACAGATACGCAGTATTTT CASSLWGLSTDTQYF
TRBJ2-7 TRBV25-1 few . TGTGCCAGCAGCCCCCGGGGGCAGATCAGCTCCTACGAGCAGTACTTC CASSPRGQISSYEQYF
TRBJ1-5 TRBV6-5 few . TGTGCCAGCGGGCCAGGGCCCAGGCAGCCCCAGCATTTT CASGPGPRQPQHF
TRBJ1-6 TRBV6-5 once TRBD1 TGTGCCAGCAGTGACAGGGTAGGGTCACCCCTCCACTTT CASSDRVGSPLHF
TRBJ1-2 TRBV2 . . TGTGCCAGCAGTGGAAGGGCAACCTATGGCTACACCTTC CASSGRATYGYTF
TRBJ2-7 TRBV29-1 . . TGCAGCGTTGAGACTTGGGCCGAGACCTACGAGCAGTACTTC CSVETWAETYEQYF
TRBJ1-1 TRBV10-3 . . TGTGCCATCAGTGAGTTAGACGACAGTCACACTGAAGCTTTCTTT CAISELDDSHTEAFF
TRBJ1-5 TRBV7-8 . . TGTGCCAGCAGCTCAAAGGGGAACGTCAATCAGCCCCAGCATTTT CASSSKGNVNQPQHF